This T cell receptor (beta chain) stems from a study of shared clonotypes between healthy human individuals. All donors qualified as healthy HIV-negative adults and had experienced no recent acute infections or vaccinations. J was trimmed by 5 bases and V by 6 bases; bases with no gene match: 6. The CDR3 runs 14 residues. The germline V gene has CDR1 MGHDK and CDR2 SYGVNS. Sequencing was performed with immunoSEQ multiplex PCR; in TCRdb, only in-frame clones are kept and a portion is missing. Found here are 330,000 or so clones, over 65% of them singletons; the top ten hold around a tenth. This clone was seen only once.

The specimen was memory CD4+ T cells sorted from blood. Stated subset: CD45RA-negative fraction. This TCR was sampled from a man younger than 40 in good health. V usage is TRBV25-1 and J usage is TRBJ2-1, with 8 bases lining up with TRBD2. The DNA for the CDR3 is TGTGCCAGCAGGACCGGGACTAGTCACAATGAGCAGTTCTTC. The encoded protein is CASRTGTSHNEQFF.